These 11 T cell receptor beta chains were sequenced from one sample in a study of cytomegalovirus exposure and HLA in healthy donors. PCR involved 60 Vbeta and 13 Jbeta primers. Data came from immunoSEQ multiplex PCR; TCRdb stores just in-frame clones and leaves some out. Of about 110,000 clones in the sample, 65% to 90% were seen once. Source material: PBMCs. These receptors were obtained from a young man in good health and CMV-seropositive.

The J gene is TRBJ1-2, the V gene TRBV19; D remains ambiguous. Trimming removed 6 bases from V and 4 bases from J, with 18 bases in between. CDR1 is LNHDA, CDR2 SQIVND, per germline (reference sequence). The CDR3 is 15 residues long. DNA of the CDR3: TGTGCCAGTAGCCCCGGTTTGACCCCAGGCTATGGCTACACCTTC. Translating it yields CASSPGLTPGYGYTF.

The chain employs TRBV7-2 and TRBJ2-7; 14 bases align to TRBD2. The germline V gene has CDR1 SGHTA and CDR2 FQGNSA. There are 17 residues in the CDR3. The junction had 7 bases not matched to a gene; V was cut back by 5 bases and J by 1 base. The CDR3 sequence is CASSQRLAGGPSYEQYF. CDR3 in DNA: TGTGCCAGCAGCCAGAGACTAGCGGGGGGGCCTTCCTACGAGCAGTACTTC.

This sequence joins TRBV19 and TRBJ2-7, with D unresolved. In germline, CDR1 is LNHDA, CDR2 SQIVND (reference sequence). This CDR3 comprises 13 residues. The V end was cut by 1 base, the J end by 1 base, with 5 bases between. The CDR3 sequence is CASSIASSYEQYF. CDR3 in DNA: TGTGCCAGTAGTATAGCCTCTTCCTACGAGCAGTACTTC.

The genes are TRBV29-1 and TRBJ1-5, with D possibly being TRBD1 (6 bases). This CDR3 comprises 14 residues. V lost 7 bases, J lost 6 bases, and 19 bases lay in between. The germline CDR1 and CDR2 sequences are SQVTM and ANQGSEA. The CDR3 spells CSATGTGRGQPQHF. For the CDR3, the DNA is TGCAGCGCCACGGGTACAGGGAGGGGTCAGCCCCAGCATTTT.

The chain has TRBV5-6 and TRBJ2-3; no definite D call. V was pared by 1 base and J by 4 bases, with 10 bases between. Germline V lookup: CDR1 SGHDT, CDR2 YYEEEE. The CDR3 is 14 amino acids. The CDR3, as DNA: TGTGCCAGCAGCTTGAGGAGTCTAGCAGATACGCAGTATTTT. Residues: CASSLRSLADTQYF.

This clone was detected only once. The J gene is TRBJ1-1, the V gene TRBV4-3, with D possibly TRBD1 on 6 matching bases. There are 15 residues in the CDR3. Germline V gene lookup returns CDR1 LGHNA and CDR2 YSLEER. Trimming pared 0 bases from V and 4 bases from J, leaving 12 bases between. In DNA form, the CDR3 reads TGCGCCAGCAGCCAAGAAAGAATGGGGGCCACTGAAGCTTTCTTT. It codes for CASSQERMGATEAFF.

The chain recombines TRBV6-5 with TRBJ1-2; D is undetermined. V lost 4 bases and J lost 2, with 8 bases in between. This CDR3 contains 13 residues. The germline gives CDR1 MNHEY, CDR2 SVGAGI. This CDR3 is CASSFPGNYGYTF. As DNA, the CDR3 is TGTGCCAGCAGTTTCCCGGGGAACTATGGCTACACCTTC.

For the CDR3, the DNA is TGCGCCAGCAGTACGGCTGACTTTACAGATACGCAGTATTTT. Translating it yields CASSTADFTDTQYF. V and J are TRBV5-1 and TRBJ2-3; no reliable D call. CDR1 and CDR2 from the germline V gene are SGHRS and YFSETQ. This CDR3 is 14 amino acids long. Trimming stripped 5 bases from V and 3 bases from J, with 13 bases between.

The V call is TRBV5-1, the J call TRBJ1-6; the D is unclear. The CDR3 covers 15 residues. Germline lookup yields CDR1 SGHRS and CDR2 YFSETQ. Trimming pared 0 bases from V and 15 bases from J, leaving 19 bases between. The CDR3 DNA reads TGCGCCAGCAGCTTGGGTGGAGGCAGCCCGGTTAGCCTCCACTTT. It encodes CASSLGGGSPVSLHF.

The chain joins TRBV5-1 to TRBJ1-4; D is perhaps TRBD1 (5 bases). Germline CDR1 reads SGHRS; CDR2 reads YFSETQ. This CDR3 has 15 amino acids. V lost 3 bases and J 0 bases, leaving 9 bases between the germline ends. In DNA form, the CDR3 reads TGCGCCAGCAGCTATACGGGGGCAACTAATGAAAAACTGTTTTTT. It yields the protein CASSYTGATNEKLFF.

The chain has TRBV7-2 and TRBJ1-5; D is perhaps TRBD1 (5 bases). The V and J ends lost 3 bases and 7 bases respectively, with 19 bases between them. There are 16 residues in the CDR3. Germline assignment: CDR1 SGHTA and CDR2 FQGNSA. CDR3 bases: TGTGCCAGCAGCTTTACGCGGCAGACAGTCGGACAGCCCCAGCATTTT. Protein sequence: CASSFTRQTVGQPQHF.